The rows below give T cell receptor beta chains drawn from one sample of a study of CD8 T cells in ankylosing spondylitis. One entry per CDR3 protein results from TCRdb running MiXCR on the 5' RACE reads. The table lists about 500,000 distinct CDR3 sequences, about 5.4% of them singletons. The sample taken for sequencing was blood, either unsorted or a sorted T cell fraction (not recorded which). The receptors come from a male donor with ankylosing spondylitis. Both conserved end residues are part of each CDR3. Fields, in order: J gene, clone size, D gene, V gene, CDR3 DNA, CDR3 protein. D genes are given only for firm matches. Only part of the rows carry a size: once, few, many, or a class if the clone is expanded.

>TRBJ2-3|many|NA|TRBV6-5
TGTGCCAGCAGTTACTCTGCCCGCACAGATACGCAGTATTTT
CASSYSARTDTQYF
>TRBJ2-1|few|NA|TRBV7-2
TGTGCCAGCAGCTTATCAGTAGTTAATCTCAATGAGCAGTTCTTC
CASSLSVVNLNEQFF
>TRBJ2-2|many|TRBD2|TRBV7-6
TGTGCCAGCAGCTTACTAGCGGGAGGGGGTAATACGAACACCGGGGAGCTGTTTTTT
CASSLLAGGGNTNTGELFF
>TRBJ1-6|many|NA|TRBV20-1
TGCAGTGCTAGAGAGCCCAGGCAGGGGATGGATTCACCCCTCCACTTT
CSAREPRQGMDSPLHF
>TRBJ1-2|many|NA|TRBV6-1
TGTGCCAGCAGTGAAGGAGGGGTCGACTATGGCTACACCTTC
CASSEGGVDYGYTF
>TRBJ2-7|few|NA|TRBV30
TGTGCCTGGAGTCGGTCTTCCTACGAGCAGTACTTC
CAWSRSSYEQYF
>TRBJ2-5|many|NA|TRBV12-3/TRBV12-4
TGTGCCAGCAGTCCTCTATTAGGGGCGGAGACCCAGTACTTC
CASSPLLGAETQYF
>TRBJ2-7|many|NA|TRBV9
TGTGCCAGCAGGCAGCAGGGGGGAGGCGAGCAGTACTTC
CASRQQGGGEQYF
>TRBJ2-6|many|NA|TRBV20-1
TGCAGTGTTCCAAGGGTGAGAGGGGCCAACGTCCTGACTTTC
CSVPRVRGANVLTF
>TRBJ2-3|few|NA|TRBV2
TGTGCCAGCAGTGAAACCGGTACTAGCACAGATACGCAGTATTTT
CASSETGTSTDTQYF
>TRBJ1-2|many|NA|TRBV20-1
TGCAGTGCTAGCCGAACTAGGATTAGAGGCGGCTACACCTTC
CSASRTRIRGGYTF
>TRBJ2-1|many|NA|TRBV4-1
TGCGCCAGCAGCCACAGGGGAACCTACAATGAGCAGTTCTTC
CASSHRGTYNEQFF
>TRBJ1-3|many|TRBD1|TRBV20-1
TGCAGTGCCGCACAGGGGACAGGAAACACCATATATTTT
CSAAQGTGNTIYF
>TRBJ2-1|many|NA|TRBV7-9
TGTGCCAGCAGCTCCCCCCGGACTTCCTCCTACAATGAGCAGTTCTTC
CASSSPRTSSYNEQFF
>TRBJ2-6|many|TRBD1|TRBV2
TGTGCCAGCAGTGTGGGACAGCCTGGGGCCAACGTCCTGACTTTC
CASSVGQPGANVLTF
>TRBJ1-1|many|NA|TRBV27
TGTGCCAGCAGTTTATCCCCGGGGACGGTGGACACTGAAGCTTTCTTT
CASSLSPGTVDTEAFF
>TRBJ2-3|many|NA|TRBV10-1
TGCGCCAGCTCCAGGGACTTACTCACAGATACGCAGTATTTT
CASSRDLLTDTQYF
>TRBJ2-7|many|NA|TRBV5-1
TGCGCCAGCAGCTTGGCCGGGCACTTCTTGGGGGAGCAGTACTTC
CASSLAGHFLGEQYF
>TRBJ1-6|few|NA|TRBV27
TGTGCCAGCAGTTCGGGATCACCCCTCCACTTT
CASSSGSPLHF
>TRBJ1-1|many|NA|TRBV28
TGTGCCACCGGGAACTCGGCGAGGACTGAAGCTTTCTTT
CATGNSARTEAFF
>TRBJ2-7|NA|NA|TRBV30
TGTGCCTGGAGTGGCAGGGGTGCCTACGAGCAGTACTTC
CAWSGRGAYEQYF
>TRBJ2-7|many|NA|TRBV29-1
TGCAGCGTTGAAAAGTCGGTTGGTCAGGGGACCTATTCTACCTACGAGCAGTACTTC
CSVEKSVGQGTYSTYEQYF
>TRBJ2-1|many|NA|TRBV12-3/TRBV12-4
TGTGCCAGCGATGGGGGGGCGCGATCCTACAATGAGCAGTTCTTC
CASDGGARSYNEQFF
>TRBJ1-5|many|NA|TRBV18
TGTGCCAGCTCCCAGGAAAGACAGCCCCAGCATTTT
CASSQERQPQHF
>TRBJ2-7|few|NA|TRBV2
TGTGCCAGCAGTGAATCGACAGGACCATTCTACGAGCAGTACTTC
CASSESTGPFYEQYF
>TRBJ2-7|many|TRBD2|TRBV28
TGTGCCAGCAGCCCTCCTAGCGGGGGCTACTCCTACGAGCAGTACTTC
CASSPPSGGYSYEQYF
>TRBJ2-7|NA|TRBD2|TRBV7-9
TGTGCCAGCAGCCAAAACCCGGGGGGGAGCTCCTACGAGCAGTACTTC
CASSQNPGGSSYEQYF
>TRBJ2-2|many|NA|TRBV9
TGTGCCAGCAGCGTAGGAGGACGGGCGAACACCGGGGAGCTGTTTTTT
CASSVGGRANTGELFF
>TRBJ2-2|many|NA|TRBV12-3/TRBV12-4
TGTGCCAGCAGTTCTGGGCTCGACACCGGGGAGCTGTTTTTT
CASSSGLDTGELFF
>TRBJ2-3|many|NA|TRBV4-2
TGTGCCAGCAGCCAATGGAGGAGGGTCACAGATACGCAGTATTTT
CASSQWRRVTDTQYF
>TRBJ2-7|many|TRBD1|TRBV6-1
TGTGCCAGCAGATCGGGGACAGGGCGTCCCTACGAGCAGTACTTC
CASRSGTGRPYEQYF
>TRBJ2-6|few|TRBD1|TRBV6-5
TGTGCCAGCAGTTACGGGACAGGGGTTGGTGGGGCCAACGTCCTGACTTTC
CASSYGTGVGGANVLTF
>TRBJ2-2|many|NA|TRBV12-3/TRBV12-4
TGTGCCAGCAGTGCTCGGGCATTGGGGGAGCTGTTTTTT
CASSARALGELFF
>TRBJ1-1|many|NA|TRBV20-1
TGCAGTTCCTCTCGGAACACTGAAGCTTTCTTT
CSSSRNTEAFF
>TRBJ2-3|many|TRBD2|TRBV7-8
TGTGCCAGCGTCCCCGGCATGGGGGGGGTGTATTTT
CASVPGMGGVYF
>TRBJ1-2|many|TRBD1|TRBV6-1
TGTGCCAGCACCACCGGGACAGCACCTGCTAACTATGGCTACACCTTC
CASTTGTAPANYGYTF
>TRBJ2-5|few|TRBD2|TRBV7-9
TGTGCCAGCAGGCCACGACTAGCGGGAGGTCTCCAAGAGACCCAGTACTTC
CASRPRLAGGLQETQYF
>TRBJ2-3|NA|TRBD1|TRBV12-5
TGTGCTAGTGGTTCAACCGGGACAGCGCTTGGTGATACGCAGTATTTT
CASGSTGTALGDTQYF
>TRBJ2-2|many|TRBD1|TRBV7-3
TGTGCCAGCAGCCAGGACAGGGAGAACACCGGGGAGCTGTTTTTT
CASSQDRENTGELFF
>TRBJ2-2|many|NA|TRBV5-1
TGCGCCAGCAGCTTGGCCCCTCCAACCGGGGAGCTGTTTTTT
CASSLAPPTGELFF
>TRBJ2-3|many|TRBD1|TRBV20-1
TGCAGTGCTAGAGCTCCGACAGGGACAGATACGCAGTATTTT
CSARAPTGTDTQYF
>TRBJ2-1|once|NA|TRBV7-9
TGTGCCAGCAGCACCGCTCGGGCAGGGTGGGATGAGCAGTTCTTC
CASSTARAGWDEQFF
>TRBJ2-7|many|NA|TRBV28
TGTGCCAGCAGTTTGACGCTCCCCTCCTACGAGCAGTACTTC
CASSLTLPSYEQYF
>TRBJ2-7|many|TRBD1|TRBV27
TGTGCCAGCAGTACACTACAGGGGGATGAGCAGTACTTC
CASSTLQGDEQYF
>TRBJ2-1|few|NA|TRBV5-1
TGCGCCAGCAGCGGACAGGGAGGGGAGGGTGAGCAGTTCTTC
CASSGQGGEGEQFF
>TRBJ1-5|many|TRBD1|TRBV7-8
TGTGCCAGCAGCTCTATAGGGACAGGGGACTATAGCAATCAGCCCCAGCATTTT
CASSSIGTGDYSNQPQHF